This T cell receptor beta chain derives from a study of cytomegalovirus exposure and HLA in healthy donors. On this clone itself: What it binds is unknown.

Findings and caveats of the study: Later work found most CMV-associated TCR beta chains apparently HLA-restricted. TCR beta V segments were, for the most part, productive about 87% or about 30% of the time in an earlier analysis.

Amplification used 60 Vbeta primers and 13 Jbeta primers. Sequencing used immunoSEQ multiplex PCR; TCRdb keeps in-frame clones, though not all of them. Here the sample spans 95,000 to 150,000 clones, roughly 80% being singletons. The TCR originated in a man under 40 in good health and CMV-seronegative. The sequenced material came from PBMCs.

CDR3 loop: CASSLDSGGRDEQFF. In DNA, the CDR3 is TGTGCCAGCAGCTTGGATAGCGGGGGGAGGGATGAGCAGTTCTTC. The genes are TRBV5-4 and TRBJ2-1; 10 bases align to TRBD2. This CDR3 has 15 amino acids. The V and J ends lost 0 bases and 8 bases, in that order; junction bases with no gene match: 5. Per germline, CDR1 SGHNT and CDR2 YYREEE (reference sequence).